The 31 T cell receptor beta chains below come from one sample, sequenced in a study of cytomegalovirus exposure and HLA in healthy donors. It was with 60 Vbeta and 13 Jbeta primers that the PCR ran. TCRdb's copy holds only in-frame clones and misses some; the assay was immunoSEQ multiplex PCR. The table has over 30,000 clones, roughly 90% seen once; the top ten hold about an eighth. Material for sequencing was PBMCs. These receptors all come from a woman aged 40 to 50 in good health and CMV-seropositive.

This clone appeared a few times. The V and J genes are TRBV19 and TRBJ1-1, with 9 nucleotides matching TRBD1. Germline CDR1 and CDR2: LNHDA and SQIVND (reference sequence). This CDR3 is 14 amino acids long. Unmatched junction bases numbered 2, after V lost 5 bases and J lost 1 base. The CDR3 loop is CASSPDRGNTEAFF. CDR3 nucleotide sequence: TGTGCCAGTAGTCCGGACAGGGGGAACACTGAAGCTTTCTTT. The whole variable domain, filled in from reference TRBV19 and TRBJ1-1, reads DGGITQSPKYLFRKEGQNVTLSCEQNLNHDAMYWYRQDPGQGLRLIYYSQIVNDFQKGDIAEGYSVSREKKESFPLTVTSAQKNPTAFYLCASSPDRGNTEAFFGQGTRLTVV.

This chain uses TRBV6-5 with TRBJ2-7, with D possibly TRBD2 on 5 matching bases. The V and J ends lost 7 bases and 0 bases respectively, with 7 bases between them. The CDR3 consists of 12 residues. Per germline, CDR1 MNHEY and CDR2 SVGAGI. In nucleotides, the CDR3 is TGTGCCAGCATGAGGGACTCCTACGAGCAGTACTTC. Its protein product is CASMRDSYEQYF.

The chain uses TRBV12-2 and TRBJ1-5; the listed D gene, TRBD1, was not tested against the DNA. TRBV12-2 is flagged as a pseudogene. This CDR3 has 16 amino acids. The CDR3 coding sequence is TGTGCAAGTCGCTTAGCGGGACAGGGAAGCAATCAGCCCCAGCATTTT. This encodes CASRLAGQGSNQPQHF.

The rearrangement uses TRBV19 and TRBJ1-5; 9 bases agree with TRBD1. This CDR3 has 15 residues. Germline loops: CDR1 LNHDA, CDR2 SQIVND (reference sequence). Unmatched junction bases numbered 8, after V lost 10 bases and J lost 1 base. The CDR3 is CATTDRGYSNQPQHF. CDR3 DNA: TGTGCCACCACCGACAGGGGGTACAGCAATCAGCCCCAGCATTTT.

The V and J genes are TRBV20-1 and TRBJ1-2, with D possibly matching TRBD1 (6 bases). This CDR3 spans 11 amino acids. Germline V gene lookup returns CDR1 DFQATT and CDR2 SNEGSKA (reference sequence). V was cut by 5 bases and J by 4 bases, with 8 bases left in between. The CDR3 region has the DNA TGCAGTGCTCAGGGGTTCTATGGCTACACCTTC. Protein: CSAQGFYGYTF.

This rearrangement joins TRBV7-6 to TRBJ2-1; tentative D call: TRBD2 (5 bases). This CDR3 spans 13 amino acids. V was clipped by 7 bases and J by 4 bases, with 11 bases between them. In germline, CDR1 is SGHVS, CDR2 FNYEAQ. For the CDR3, the DNA is TGTGCCAGCACCCAAGGAGGTTACAATGAGCAGTTCTTC. Translating gives CASTQGGYNEQFF.

This chain connects TRBV18 to TRBJ2-1; the match to TRBD2 covers 11 bases. In germline, CDR1 is KGHSH, CDR2 LQKENI. V lost 3 bases and J lost 0; bases outside the gene matches: 7. The CDR3 spans 18 residues. The CDR3 DNA is TGTGCCAGCTCACCGCGACTAGCGGGGCTTAGCTCCTACAATGAGCAGTTCTTC. Its protein product is CASSPRLAGLSSYNEQFF.

The rearrangement links TRBV19 to TRBJ2-1; TRBD2 matches at 8 bases. Germline assignment: CDR1 LNHDA and CDR2 SQIVND (reference sequence). The CDR3 totals 15 residues. J gave up 9 bases and V 2 bases, and 9 bases lay outside the gene matches. CDR3 protein: CASSILPGGAGEQFF. The CDR3 region has the DNA TGTGCCAGTAGTATATTACCCGGGGGGGCCGGTGAGCAGTTCTTC.

The V call is TRBV11-2, the J call TRBJ1-6, with D perhaps matching TRBD1 (6 bases). The CDR3 spans 16 residues. Trimming pared 3 bases from V and 0 bases from J, leaving 9 bases between. From germline, CDR1 is SGHAT and CDR2 FQNNGV. The CDR3 protein is CASSFQGSSYNSPLHF. CDR3 bases: TGTGCCAGCAGCTTTCAGGGGAGCTCCTATAATTCACCCCTCCACTTT.

J is TRBJ2-1 and V is TRBV19; D unresolved. Deletions cut 0 bases from V and 6 bases from J, with 6 bases between. The germline gives CDR1 LNHDA, CDR2 SQIVND (reference sequence). The CDR3 runs to 13 residues. The CDR3 DNA reads TGTGCCAGTAGTATAGATACTCCCAATGAGCAGTTCTTC. Protein: CASSIDTPNEQFF.

The V gene is TRBV30, the J gene TRBJ1-1; 9 bases are shared with TRBD1. With 3 bases clipped from V and 6 bases from J, the junction kept 5 bases outside the gene matches. CDR1 and CDR2 (germline): GTSNPN, SVGIG (reference sequence). The CDR3 spans 13 residues. CDR3 nucleotides: TGTGCCTGGAGGGGACAGGGACAGTCTGAAGCTTTCTTT. It is translated as CAWRGQGQSEAFF.

The chain joins TRBV5-6 to TRBJ1-6; 8 nucleotides match TRBD1. Trimming at V came to 4 bases and at J to 8 bases, leaving 8 bases not matched to a gene. The CDR3 loop spans 15 amino acids. Germline CDR1 and CDR2: SGHDT and YYEEEE. The CDR3 loop reads CASSIRGRPDSPLHF. For the CDR3, the DNA is TGTGCCAGCAGCATCAGGGGGCGCCCGGATTCACCCCTCCACTTT.

The rearrangement uses TRBV20-1 and TRBJ2-1, with D unclear. CDR1 and CDR2 (germline): DFQATT, SNEGSKA (reference sequence). The V end was cut by 6 bases, the J end by 8 bases, with 11 bases between. The CDR3 has 11 amino acids. The CDR3 region is CSASVVDEQFF. In DNA form, the CDR3 reads TGCAGTGCCTCGGTTGTGGATGAGCAGTTCTTC.

The chain recombines TRBV5-4 with TRBJ2-7; 7 bases match TRBD1. V lost 4 bases, J lost 2 bases, and 6 bases stayed unmatched. Germline lookup yields CDR1 SGHNT and CDR2 YYREEE (reference sequence). CDR3 length: 14 residues. The CDR3 loop reads CASSPRTGTYEQYF. In DNA, the CDR3 is TGTGCCAGCAGCCCTCGGACAGGCACCTACGAGCAGTACTTC.

The chain joins TRBV7-2 to TRBJ1-1; 10 nucleotides match TRBD1. Trimming removed 3 bases from V and 8 bases from J; junction bases left unmatched: 3. CDR3 length equals 13 residues. Germline values: CDR1 SGHTA, CDR2 FQGNSA. Here the CDR3 DNA reads TGTGCCAGCAGCTTCACGGACAGGGGGGAAGCTTTCTTT. It translates to CASSFTDRGEAFF.

The rearrangement uses TRBV7-2 and TRBJ2-5; D is perhaps TRBD2 (6 bases). This CDR3 is 16 amino acids long. Germline CDR1 and CDR2: SGHTA and FQGNSA. V lost 5 bases to trimming and J lost 5 bases, with 21 bases between them. For the CDR3, the DNA is TGTGCCAGCAGCCCCCCCGCGCGGGGTTTTCGGGAGACCCAGTACTTC. Translation: CASSPPARGFRETQYF.

This clone has just one count. The chain is built from TRBV11-3 and TRBJ2-1; TRBD2 might be the D (7 bases). Germline CDR1 is SGHNT and CDR2 is YENEEA. The CDR3 consists of 13 residues. V was cut by 5 bases and J by 5 bases, with 10 bases left in between. The CDR3 DNA sequence: TGTGCCAGCAGCCCGGGGGGCCACAATGAGCAGTTCTTC. Its protein product is CASSPGGHNEQFF.

The V and J genes are TRBV4-1 and TRBJ2-3, with 8 nucleotides matching TRBD2. CDR1 is MGHRA, CDR2 YSYEKL, per germline. The V and J ends lost 6 bases and 1 base, in that order; junction bases with no gene match: 3. The CDR3 totals 14 residues. The CDR3 here is CASSLSGGTDTQYF. The CDR3 nucleotides are TGCGCCAGCAGTCTTAGCGGGGGCACAGATACGCAGTATTTT.

The chain couples TRBV5-6 to TRBJ1-1; tentative D call: TRBD1 (5 bases). Trimming stripped 4 bases from V and 4 bases from J, with 11 bases between. CDR3 length: 13 residues. Germline V gene lookup returns CDR1 SGHDT and CDR2 YYEEEE. The CDR3 loop reads CASSPVRGTEAFF. The CDR3 nucleotides are TGTGCCAGCAGCCCCGTAAGGGGCACTGAAGCTTTCTTT.

The chain carries TRBV7-9 and TRBJ2-3; tentatively, D is TRBD2 (6 bases). The CDR3 has 15 residues. Germline V gene lookup returns CDR1 SEHNR and CDR2 FQNEAQ (reference sequence). Deletions cut 3 bases from V and 3 bases from J, with 13 bases between. The chain's CDR3 is CASSLYRGRTDTQYF. DNA for the CDR3: TGTGCCAGCAGCTTGTATCGGGGGAGGACAGATACGCAGTATTTT.

This sequence joins TRBV7-3 and TRBJ2-2; 8 bases fit TRBD2. The germline V gene has CDR1 SGHTA and CDR2 FQGTGA. The CDR3 consists of 16 residues. J gave up 0 bases and V 5 bases, and 5 bases lay outside the gene matches. The CDR3 protein is CASSAQGLANTGELFF. CDR3 in DNA: TGTGCCAGCAGCGCCCAGGGACTAGCGAACACCGGGGAGCTGTTTTTT.

The chain combines TRBV27 with TRBJ1-6, with a weak D call TRBD1 (5 bases). V lost 6 bases to trimming and J lost 7 bases, with 16 bases between them. The CDR3 contains 15 residues. Germline CDR1 MNHEY, CDR2 SMNVEV (reference sequence). As DNA, the CDR3 is TGTGCCAGCAGAACCCAGGGAGGAGGCAATTCACCCCTCCACTTT. Translating gives CASRTQGGGNSPLHF.

In nucleotides, the CDR3 is TGTGCCAGCAGCCCCCGGACAGCGAAAAATTCACCCCTCCACTTT. It encodes CASSPRTAKNSPLHF. This rearrangement joins TRBV7-9 to TRBJ1-6; D possibly corresponds to TRBD1 (6 bases). Looked up from germline, CDR1 is SEHNR and CDR2 is FQNEAQ (reference sequence). V gave up 5 bases and J gave up 7 bases, with 15 bases separating them. The length of the CDR3 is 15 residues. Full variable domain (outside the CDR3, taken from reference TRBV7-9 and TRBJ1-6): DTGVSQNPRHKITKRGQNVTFRCDPISEHNRLYWYRQTLGQGPEFLTYFQNEAQLEKSRLLSDRFSAERPKGSFSTLEIQRTEQGDSAMYLCASSPRTAKNSPLHFGNGTRLTVT.

The chain is built from TRBV19 and TRBJ2-2; 7 nucleotides line up with TRBD1. V lost 5 bases and J lost 1; bases outside the gene matches: 4. Germline-derived CDR1 and CDR2 are LNHDA and SQIVND (reference sequence). The CDR3 contains 15 residues. In nucleotides, the CDR3 is TGTGCCAGTAGTCCTCGGACAGGGAACACCGGGGAGCTGTTTTTT. This translates into CASSPRTGNTGELFF. Drawing the rest from reference TRBV19 and TRBJ2-2, the complete variable domain is DGGITQSPKYLFRKEGQNVTLSCEQNLNHDAMYWYRQDPGQGLRLIYYSQIVNDFQKGDIAEGYSVSREKKESFPLTVTSAQKNPTAFYLCASSPRTGNTGELFFGEGSRLTVL.

The chain employs TRBV6-6 and TRBJ1-3; no reliable D call. V was shortened by 5 bases and J by 0 bases, with 8 bases between the two germline ends. CDR1 and CDR2 (germline): MNHNY, SVGAGI (reference sequence). The CDR3 length is 14 residues. This CDR3 reads CASSTRGSGNTIYF. CDR3 DNA sequence: TGTGCCAGCAGTACCCGGGGCTCTGGAAACACCATATATTTT.

The rearrangement links TRBV7-6 to TRBJ2-1; 12 nucleotides match TRBD2. Trimming at V came to 2 bases and at J to 1 base, leaving 6 bases not matched to a gene. CDR1 SGHVS and CDR2 FNYEAQ come from the germline V gene. This CDR3 contains 18 residues. In DNA form, the CDR3 reads TGTGCCAGCAGCTTAAGACTAGCGGGGGTTACTTCCTACAATGAGCAGTTCTTC. It translates to CASSLRLAGVTSYNEQFF.

The chain couples TRBV29-1 to TRBJ1-1; weak D call: TRBD1 (5 bases). This CDR3 spans 16 amino acids. Deletions cut 6 bases from V and 5 bases from J, with 25 bases between. Germline V CDR1 and CDR2: SQVTM, ANQGSEA. Here the CDR3 reads CSVSPRGRGVTTEAFF. The CDR3 DNA is TGCAGCGTCTCCCCCCGGGGTCGGGGGGTTACGACTGAAGCTTTCTTT.

This chain joins TRBV4-3 and TRBJ2-6; D might be TRBD1 (6 bases). Germline CDR1 and CDR2: LGHNA and YSLEER. Trimming left V 3 bases short and J 2 bases short, with 11 bases between. The CDR3 has 16 amino acids. Here the CDR3 reads CASSQGEGAGANVLTF. The CDR3 DNA is TGCGCCAGCAGCCAGGGTGAGGGGGCTGGGGCCAACGTCCTGACTTTC.

The genes are TRBV6-1 and TRBJ2-3, with unresolved D. V was shortened by 3 bases and J by 6 bases, with 19 bases between the two germline ends. Germline CDR1 is MNHNS and CDR2 is SASEGT. The CDR3 totals 16 residues. As DNA, the CDR3 is TGTGCCAGCAGTGATTCGAGTCCCGGTTATGAGGATACGCAGTATTTT. Protein: CASSDSSPGYEDTQYF.

J is TRBJ1-1 and V is TRBV7-2; 7 bases line up with TRBD1. Germline assignment: CDR1 SGHTA and CDR2 FQGNSA. Trimming at V came to 5 bases and at J to 1 base, leaving 10 bases not matched to a gene. The CDR3 contains 16 residues. The CDR3 region has the DNA TGTGCCAGCAGCCCCCGACAGGGTTCCACGAACACTGAAGCTTTCTTT. Translated, it gives CASSPRQGSTNTEAFF.

The gene calls are TRBV28 and TRBJ2-5; 8 bases map to TRBD2. The CDR3 sequence is 13 residues long. The germline V gene encodes CDR1 MDHEN and CDR2 SYDVKM. V was clipped by 7 bases and J by 5 bases; unmatched bases: 6. CDR3 residues: CASNQAGAETQYF. The CDR3 nucleotides read TGTGCCAGCAACCAAGCGGGGGCGGAGACCCAGTACTTC.